The 21 T cell receptor beta chains listed next were all sequenced from one sample in a study of T-cell reconstitution after alpha-beta-depleted transplantation in children. Preparation of the TCRbeta library involved a method that used unique molecular identifiers. Using its own MiXCR run on the PCR reads, TCRdb lists one record per CDR3 protein. The table records around 370,000 distinct CDR3 sequences, 15% to 20% of them present only once. The input for sequencing was PBMCs, mostly from graft donor cells, taken 360 days after TCRalphabeta/CD19-depleted stem cell transplant. These receptors all stem from a male patient between 2 and 10 years old who had a stem cell transplant for acute lymphoblastic leukemia, so the T cells may come from the graft donor.

This clonotype was detected many times. The chain has TRBV4-2 and TRBJ2-7; a possible D gene is TRBD1 (6 bases). V lost 0 bases to trimming and J lost 12 bases, with 15 bases between them. The CDR3 runs 13 residues. Germline assignment: CDR1 LGHNA and CDR2 YNFKEQ. The CDR3: CASSQELGSRGYF. The CDR3 region has the DNA TGTGCCAGCAGCCAAGAGTTGGGGAGCAGGGGGTACTTC.

The chain joins TRBV30 to TRBJ2-7; 7 positions match TRBD2. Germline V CDR1 and CDR2: GTSNPN, SVGIG (reference sequence). Losses at the gene ends were 2 bases for V and 3 bases for J; bases not matched to a gene: 10. The CDR3 extends over 15 amino acids. The DNA for the CDR3 is TGTGCCTGGAGTCCCGACGGGGGGTTCGGCTACGAGCAGTACTTC. It encodes CAWSPDGGFGYEQYF.

CDR3 residues: CRGSRNYGYTF. For the CDR3, the DNA is TGCAGAGGAAGCAGGAACTATGGCTACACCTTC. V gene TRBV20-1 combines with J gene TRBJ1-2; D call uncertain. CDR3 length equals 11 residues. Per germline, CDR1 DFQATT and CDR2 SNEGSKA (reference sequence).

The V gene is TRBV7-9, the J gene TRBJ2-4; the D call may be TRBD1 or TRBD2 (5 bases each). The germline V gene has CDR1 SEHNR and CDR2 FQNEAQ (reference sequence). Trimming shortened V by 5 bases and J by 9 bases, and 14 bases separated the two germline ends. The length of the CDR3 is 13 residues. CDR3 bases: TGTGCCAGCAGCCTAGGGTCGGGACGCATTCAGTACTTC. Amino acids: CASSLGSGRIQYF.

The chain joins TRBV11-1 to TRBJ2-6; the match to TRBD1 covers 7 bases. With V trimmed by 8 bases and J by 0 bases, 13 bases remained unmatched. CDR3 length equals 18 residues. Germline-derived CDR1 and CDR2 are SGHAT and FQDESV (reference sequence). In DNA, the CDR3 is TGTGCCAGCGTTGCCGGGACAGACCCTATCTCTGGGGCCAACGTCCTGACTTTC. This codes for CASVAGTDPISGANVLTF.

This clonotype appeared many times. As DNA, the CDR3 is TGCGCCAGCAGCTGGGACAGGGATGTAAGGGAGCTGTTTTTT. Its translation: CASSWDRDVRELFF. V is TRBV5-1 and J is TRBJ2-2; 9 bases line up with TRBD1. The germline gives CDR1 SGHRS, CDR2 YFSETQ. This CDR3 spans 14 amino acids. V shed 3 bases and J 9 bases; nucleotides not matched to a gene: 6. Full variable domain (outside the CDR3, taken from reference TRBV5-1 and TRBJ2-2): KAGVTQTPRYLIKTRGQQVTLSCSPISGHRSVSWYQQTPGQGLQFLFEYFSETQRNKGNFPGRFSGRQFSNSRSEMNVSTLELGDSALYLCASSWDRDVRELFFGEGSRLTVL.

The chain links TRBV7-9 to TRBJ2-3; D not certain. The CDR3 spans 13 residues. Germline-derived CDR1 and CDR2 are SEHNR and FQNEAQ (reference sequence). V was trimmed by 3 bases and J by 10 bases, leaving 14 bases between them. In DNA, the CDR3 is TGTGCCAGCAGCTTTGGCCCACATGAGGCGCAGTATTTT. Protein sequence: CASSFGPHEAQYF.

This clonotype showed up many times. The chain employs TRBV12-3 or TRBV12-4 and TRBJ2-3; possible D gene TRBD1, 5 bases. The CDR3 consists of 17 residues. Trimming cost V 3 bases and J 0 bases, with 16 bases left between them. The CDR3: CASSFWGRSSSTDTQYF. The DNA of the CDR3 is TGTGCCAGCAGTTTTTGGGGCAGATCTTCTAGCACAGATACGCAGTATTTT.

The V gene is TRBV28, the J gene TRBJ2-4; TRBD1 matches 9 bases. There are 16 residues in the CDR3. The germline gives CDR1 MDHEN, CDR2 SYDVKM. The ends lost 3 bases at V and 0 bases at J; junction bases unmatched: 3. The CDR3 DNA reads as TGTGCCAGCAGTTTCCGGGACAGGGTAGCCAAAAACATTCAGTACTTC. Its protein is CASSFRDRVAKNIQYF.

The chain joins TRBV5-6 to TRBJ2-5; no definite D call. Germline V gives CDR1 SGHDT, CDR2 YYEEEE. The CDR3 covers 15 residues. The germline V and J ends were trimmed by 0 bases and 1 base, with 10 bases remaining between them. CDR3 region: CASSLVDRGQETQYF. For the CDR3, the DNA is TGTGCCAGCAGCTTGGTTGATCGCGGCCAAGAGACCCAGTACTTC.

This clonotype was seen many times. The J gene is TRBJ2-1, the V gene TRBV4-2; possible D gene TRBD2, 6 bases. Germline V gives CDR1 LGHNA, CDR2 YNFKEQ. This CDR3 contains 16 residues. The V gene lost 2 bases and the J gene lost 2 bases, with 13 bases spanning the gap. The CDR3 reads CASSQSRGFPYNEQFF. The CDR3 nucleotides are TGTGCCAGCAGCCAATCGCGGGGATTTCCCTACAATGAGCAGTTCTTC.

This clonotype was found a few times. This chain connects TRBV4-3 to TRBJ2-5; a possible D gene is TRBD1 (6 bases). Between the trimmed V and J ends, which lost 8 bases and 1 base, there was a span of 14 bases. The CDR3 runs 14 residues. Germline V gene sequence: CDR1 LGHNA, CDR2 YSLEER. CDR3 residues: CASRPVTGQETQYF. CDR3 nucleotides: TGCGCCAGCCGACCCGTGACAGGCCAAGAGACCCAGTACTTC.

The V gene is TRBV9, the J gene TRBJ2-3, with TRBD2 matching 14 bases. The CDR3 length is 17 residues. The germline V gene has CDR1 SGDLS and CDR2 YYNGEE. Trimming at V came to 0 bases and at J to 4 bases, leaving 4 bases not matched to a gene. This CDR3 is CASSVGLAGGYADTQYF. CDR3 nucleotide sequence: TGTGCCAGCAGCGTAGGACTAGCGGGAGGGTACGCAGATACGCAGTATTTT.

This sequence joins TRBV6-1 and TRBJ1-1; 7 nucleotides match TRBD1. Germline CDR1 reads MNHNS; CDR2 reads SASEGT. V lost 8 bases and J lost 1; bases outside the gene matches: 10. This CDR3 has 15 residues. CDR3: CASLGGTVSNTEAFF. DNA of the CDR3: TGTGCCAGCCTGGGCGGGACAGTCTCGAACACTGAAGCTTTCTTT.

V usage is TRBV5-8 and J usage is TRBJ2-5; D is possibly TRBD1 (5 bases). The CDR3 length is 13 residues. Germline CDR1 reads SGHTS; CDR2 reads YDEGEE. V was pared by 0 bases and J by 5 bases, with 8 bases between. The CDR3 region has the DNA TGTGCCAGCAGCTTGGATTGGGGCGAGACCCAGTACTTC. This encodes CASSLDWGETQYF.

The count of this clonotype is one. The rearrangement joins TRBV28 to TRBJ2-7; perhaps TRBD1 as D (5 bases). This CDR3 has 15 amino acids. Trimming removed 6 bases from V and 2 bases from J, with 17 bases in between. CDR1 is MDHEN, CDR2 SYDVKM, per germline. The CDR3 loop is CASSFPGDSPYEQYF. In DNA form, the CDR3 reads TGTGCCAGCAGCTTCCCGGGCGACAGCCCCTACGAGCAGTACTTC.

This clonotype was detected a few times. The V call is TRBV10-3, the J call TRBJ2-3, with 8 bases identical to TRBD2. Trimming at V came to 3 bases and at J to 5 bases, leaving 7 bases not matched to a gene. CDR3 length: 15 amino acids. Germline V lookup: CDR1 ENHRY, CDR2 SYGVKD. The CDR3 DNA follows: TGTGCCATCAGTGATAGAACGGGAGGGAAAGATACGCAGTATTTT. Amino acid sequence: CAISDRTGGKDTQYF.

This chain links TRBV20-1 with TRBJ2-7, with unresolved D. Germline-derived CDR1 and CDR2 are DFQATT and SNEGSKA (reference sequence). Trimming cost V 2 bases and J 3 bases, with 17 bases left between them. This CDR3 is built from 15 residues. The CDR3 reads CSARSLGQWSYEQYF. CDR3 coding DNA: TGCAGTGCTAGATCCCTTGGCCAGTGGAGCTACGAGCAGTACTTC.

V gene TRBV4-1 combines with J gene TRBJ1-5; 7 nucleotides align to TRBD1. The junction had 6 bases not matched to a gene; V was cut back by 3 bases and J by 4 bases. This CDR3 has 15 residues. In germline, CDR1 is MGHRA, CDR2 YSYEKL. CDR3 sequence (DNA): TGCGCCAGCAGCCATCCCGACAGGGTAAATCAGCCCCAGCATTTT. Residues: CASSHPDRVNQPQHF.

This clonotype was seen more than once but under ten times. The V gene is TRBV4-1, the J gene TRBJ2-1; TRBD2 might be the D (7 bases). CDR1 MGHRA and CDR2 YSYEKL come from the germline V gene. The CDR3 length is 15 residues. With 0 bases removed from V and 6 bases from J, the gap between germline ends came to 12 bases. This chain's CDR3 is CASSQDSGGRNEQFF. The DNA for the CDR3 is TGCGCCAGCAGCCAAGATTCCGGGGGGCGCAATGAGCAGTTCTTC.

CDR3 sequence: CASSYSRGSSYEQYF. DNA for the CDR3: TGTGCCAGCAGTTACTCGAGGGGCTCTTCCTACGAGCAGTACTTC. The V call is TRBV6-5, the J call TRBJ2-7; D could derive from TRBD1 or TRBD2 (5 bases each). Germline values: CDR1 MNHEY, CDR2 SVGAGI. V lost 0 bases and J lost 1, with 10 bases in between. The CDR3 consists of 15 residues.